What follows are 18 T cell receptor beta chains derived from one specimen sequenced in a study of vaccination effects on CD4 cells after COVID-19. The protocol was immunoSEQ multiplex PCR, while the TCRdb copy is restricted to in-frame clones and leaves out a portion. The repertoire consists of under 40,000 clones, with 65% to 75% occurring once and the leading ten covering roughly an eighth. No antigen has been identified for these receptors. Antigen-specific CD4+ T cell clonotypes were called by their expansion after viral peptide-pool culture in ViraFEST. Isolation of CD4+ T cells took place after 10 days of culture. Each participant received a vaccine that was either BNT162b2 or mRNA-1273, given as two doses. Sequenced here: CD4+ T cells from PBMCs cultured with HCoV-229E spike peptides, sampled after COVID-19 vaccination. The source of these receptors is a human donor who received a COVID-19 vaccine.

The V gene is TRBV6-5, the J gene TRBJ1-5; 7 positions match TRBD1. V lost 6 bases and J lost 0; bases outside the gene matches: 2. From germline, CDR1 is MNHEY and CDR2 SVGAGI. This CDR3 contains 14 residues. The CDR3 DNA reads as TGTGCCAGCAGGGACAGGTCTAGCAATCAGCCCCAGCATTTT. This gives the protein CASRDRSSNQPQHF.

V is TRBV9 and J is TRBJ2-2; unclear D gene. The CDR3 is 16 amino acids. V shed 0 bases and J shed 4 bases, with 13 bases lying between them. Germline V lookup: CDR1 SGDLS, CDR2 YYNGEE. The CDR3 is CASSVGSSVPTGELFF. DNA of the CDR3: TGTGCCAGCAGCGTAGGATCTAGTGTTCCCACCGGGGAGCTGTTTTTT.

The chain is built from TRBV25-1 and TRBJ2-1; TRBD2 matches at 10 bases. J gave up 8 bases and V 10 bases, and 11 bases lay outside the gene matches. Germline V gene data show CDR1 as MGHDK and CDR2 as SYGVNS. The CDR3 is made up of 14 amino acids. CDR3 bases: TGTGCCACCCGGACTCTAGCGGGAGTGGATGAGCAGTTCTTC. Translation: CATRTLAGVDEQFF.

This clone was observed a few times. The V gene is TRBV29-1, the J gene TRBJ1-2; possible D gene TRBD1, 5 bases. CDR1 is SQVTM and CDR2 is ANQGSEA in the germline V gene. The CDR3 has 14 residues. Trimming removed 6 bases from V and 3 bases from J, with 17 bases in between. The CDR3 here is CSVQPAGYDYGYTF. Here the CDR3 DNA reads TGCAGCGTCCAACCTGCAGGGTACGACTATGGCTACACCTTC.

The CDR3 is CASSSGSSSYEQYF. The CDR3 DNA follows: TGTGCCAGCAGCAGTGGATCCAGCTCCTACGAGCAGTACTTC. The chain combines TRBV5-4 with TRBJ2-7; D gene uncertain. Trimming cost V 4 bases and J 0 bases, with 11 bases left between them. This CDR3 has 14 amino acids. Germline CDR1 and CDR2: SGHNT and YYREEE (reference sequence).

This clone showed up just once. The rearrangement uses TRBV10-2 and TRBJ1-4; 10 positions agree with TRBD1. This CDR3 has 13 residues. CDR1 is WSHSY, CDR2 SAAADI, per germline. With 8 bases clipped from V and 7 bases from J, the junction kept 4 bases outside the gene matches. CDR3 DNA sequence: TGCGCCAGCGCGGGACAGGGGAGTGAAAAACTGTTTTTT. Its translation is CASAGQGSEKLFF.

This chain connects TRBV9 to TRBJ2-5, with 11 bases that match TRBD2. Germline CDR1 SGDLS, CDR2 YYNGEE. This CDR3 is built from 17 residues. V lost 1 base to trimming and J lost 2 bases; unmatched junction nucleotides: 7. The CDR3 coding sequence is TGTGCCAGCAGCGTATCGACTAGCGGGGTGTTGCAAGAGACCCAGTACTTC. It codes for CASSVSTSGVLQETQYF.

This clone was seen a few times. V is TRBV5-1 and J is TRBJ2-1; 9 bases match TRBD2. This CDR3 spans 15 amino acids. Germline values: CDR1 SGHRS, CDR2 YFSETQ. The junction had 5 bases not matched to a gene; V was cut back by 0 bases and J by 7 bases. CDR3 DNA: TGCGCCAGCAGCTTGGTAGCGGGAGTCGAAAATGAGCAGTTCTTC. Amino acids: CASSLVAGVENEQFF.

The chain carries TRBV11-3 and TRBJ1-4; D not certain. The CDR3 consists of 18 residues. Between the trimmed V and J ends, which lost 3 bases and 0 bases, there was a span of 17 bases. Germline CDR1 is SGHNT and CDR2 is YENEEA. Here the CDR3 DNA reads TGTGCCAGCAGCTTTTTAGCCGCAGATTTATCAACTAATGAAAAACTGTTTTTT. Translating it yields CASSFLAADLSTNEKLFF. Combining the CDR3 with reference TRBV11-3 and TRBJ1-4 gives the whole variable domain EAGVVQSPRYKIIEKKQPVAFWCNPISGHNTLYWYLQNLGQGPELLIRYENEEAVDDSQLPKDRFSAERLKGVDSTLKIQPAELGDSAVYLCASSFLAADLSTNEKLFFGSGTQLSVL.

The V gene is TRBV27, the J gene TRBJ2-7; 7 bases fit TRBD2. The CDR3 sequence is 16 residues long. Trimming removed 2 bases from V and 3 bases from J; junction bases left unmatched: 10. From germline, CDR1 is MNHEY and CDR2 SMNVEV (reference sequence). The CDR3 spells CASSLDLGGMIYEQYF. CDR3 in DNA: TGTGCCAGCAGTTTAGATCTGGGGGGGATGATCTACGAGCAGTACTTC.

In this sample, this clone turned up a few times. The rearrangement joins TRBV10-2 to TRBJ1-2; a weak D match, TRBD1 (6 bases). Trimming stripped 0 bases from V and 3 bases from J, with 11 bases between. There are 15 residues in the CDR3. The V gene's germline CDR1 is WSHSY and CDR2 SAAADI. The CDR3 sequence is CASSESGGGDYGYTF. In nucleotides, the CDR3 is TGCGCCAGCAGTGAGTCGGGAGGGGGTGACTATGGCTACACCTTC.

This chain uses TRBV5-6 with TRBJ2-6, with a tentative D call TRBD2 (5 bases). The CDR3 is 15 residues long. Germline V gene lookup returns CDR1 SGHDT and CDR2 YYEEEE. V gave up 0 bases and J gave up 1 base, with 5 bases separating them. The CDR3 protein is CASSLAGSGANVLTF. The DNA for the CDR3 is TGTGCCAGCAGCTTGGCGGGGTCTGGGGCCAACGTCCTGACTTTC.

This clone was counted a few times. The chain's CDR3 is CASSSQDGPYEQYF. The CDR3 DNA reads as TGTGCCAGCAGCTCCCAGGACGGCCCCTACGAGCAGTACTTC. This chain uses TRBV7-9 with TRBJ2-7; no clear D gene. Per germline, CDR1 SEHNR and CDR2 FQNEAQ (reference sequence). This CDR3 region has 14 residues. The V end was cut by 4 bases, the J end by 2 bases, with 12 bases between.

V usage is TRBV5-6 and J usage is TRBJ2-5; D gene unclear. From germline, CDR1 is SGHDT and CDR2 YYEEEE. V lost 0 bases and J lost 3, with 6 bases in between. This CDR3 region has 13 residues. The CDR3 reads CASSLGGKETQYF. The CDR3 nucleotides are TGTGCCAGCAGCTTGGGCGGTAAAGAGACCCAGTACTTC.

In its sample, this clone was seen a few times. The chain joins TRBV18 to TRBJ1-3; 8 nucleotides line up with TRBD1. The CDR3 loop spans 15 amino acids. Trimming cost V 6 bases and J 0 bases; bases outside gene matches: 4. CDR1 KGHSH and CDR2 LQKENI come from the germline V gene. The CDR3 DNA sequence: TGTGCCAGCTCCTCGACAGGGGACTCTGGAAACACCATATATTTT. It encodes CASSSTGDSGNTIYF.

This clone has only a few counts. This sequence joins TRBV10-1 and TRBJ2-1; the match to TRBD2 covers 12 bases. In germline, CDR1 is WNHNN, CDR2 SYGVQD (reference sequence). The CDR3 sequence is 14 residues long. V was pared by 5 bases and J by 9 bases, with 5 bases of the junction left unmatched. Here the CDR3 reads CASSSTSGSVEQFF. CDR3 coding DNA: TGCGCCAGCAGTTCGACTAGCGGGAGCGTTGAGCAGTTCTTC.

The chain has TRBV10-3 and TRBJ2-5; the D call may be TRBD1 or TRBD2 (6 bases each). Per germline, CDR1 ENHRY and CDR2 SYGVKD. Trimming shortened V by 5 bases and J by 2 bases, and 12 bases separated the two germline ends. CDR3 size: 14 residues. The CDR3 nucleotides are TGTGCCATCAGTAGGGGGGCAAATCAAGAGACCCAGTACTTC. This encodes CAISRGANQETQYF.

A single count supports this clone. The chain couples TRBV20-1 to TRBJ2-1, with D uncertain. The CDR3 has 11 residues. V dropped 3 bases and J dropped 8 bases, with 8 bases sitting between them. Per germline, CDR1 DFQATT and CDR2 SNEGSKA (reference sequence). CDR3: CSARGLDEQFF. The CDR3 DNA reads as TGCAGTGCTAGGGGTCTTGATGAGCAGTTCTTC.